This TCR beta chain was documented in a study of T cells after yellow fever vaccination. On the study more broadly: The authors prepared low-cell-number fractions using SMART-Seq v4 Ultra Low Input.

By 5'RACE template switching, TCR cDNA was produced, with a universal primer site and UMIs added in the process. From the 5' RACE reads, TCRdb called clonotypes with MiXCR, one entry per CDR3 protein. The sample lists approximately 300,000 distinct CDR3 sequences, around 7.3% seen once, with roughly a sixth in the top ten. CDR3 length: 15 residues. CDR1 is SGHVS and CDR2 is FNYEAQ in the germline V gene. The V end lost 1 base, the J end lost 4 bases, and 14 bases lay between the germline ends. Sequencing was performed on PBMCs, taken about 41 days after the first yellow fever vaccination. This TCR was sampled from a young man who received the YFV17D yellow fever vaccine. V gene TRBV7-6 combines with J gene TRBJ2-7; D is uncertain. The CDR3 nucleotides are TGTGCCAGCAGCTTAGGGCAAGGCCCTCGGTACGAGCAGTACTTC. Residues: CASSLGQGPRYEQYF.